This record concerns one T cell receptor (beta chain) sequence. The sample originates from a study of blood T cells in healthy people across ages. A J-beta primer mix and a sample-barcoded 5' primer were used in a second PCR of roughly 6 to 12 cycles. TCRdb recomputed calls from the 5' RACE reads with MiXCR, one row per CDR3 protein. The sample contains hundreds of thousands of distinct CDR3 sequences, approximately 40% of which appear only once. Specimen: blood. The TCR comes from an elderly man in good health.

Here the CDR3 DNA reads TGTGCCACTCTTAACACGGGCCGGATATCCTACGAGCAGTACTTC. Its protein is CATLNTGRISYEQYF. The gene calls are TRBV6-2 or TRBV6-3 and TRBJ2-7, with D unresolved. The CDR3 length is 15 residues. Germline CDR1 MNHEY, CDR2 SVGEGT. V was cut by 10 bases and J by 1 base, with 20 bases left in between.